These T cell receptor beta chains were read from a single sample in a study of memory CD4+ T cells and cytomegalovirus serostatus. The data were produced by immunoSEQ multiplex PCR, yet TCRdb's version contains in-frame clones alone and is incomplete. The sample lists approximately 74,000 clones, 76% occurring once. The sequencing sample was made of memory CD4+ T cells from blood. The origin of the receptors is an adult in good health and CMV-seropositive. CDR3s leave out the opening cysteine and the closing phenylalanine or tryptophan. Fields, in order: clone size, V gene, J gene, CDR3 protein. Not every row has a clone size; where given, it reads once, few, many or a size class.

NA,TRBV6-1,TRBJ1-2,ASRNSGVAGYT
once,TRBV11-2,TRBJ2-1,ASSLVRGPPNEQF
NA,TRBV4-3,TRBJ2-3,ASSRRTSGRAGDTQY
NA,TRBV9,TRBJ2-5,ASSVGLGGEETQY
once,TRBV7-2,TRBJ2-1,ASSRDKYNEQF
NA,TRBV30,TRBJ2-1,AQGRENYNEQF
NA,TRBV5-4,TRBJ1-5,ASSLGTGVNQPQH
once,TRBV5-1,TRBJ1-2,ASTTLPTGEGYT
few,TRBV9,TRBJ1-1,ASRDRGNTEAF
NA,TRBV7-9,TRBJ2-5,ASSPNLRTGGRETQY
medium-sized,TRBV6-6,TRBJ1-1,ASRREGGNTEAF
few,TRBV6-7,TRBJ2-2,ASSYYRYTGELF
NA,TRBV4-2,TRBJ1-1,ASSQVEQETEAF
NA,TRBV2,TRBJ2-7,ASSENVWGDYEQY
NA,TRBV5-4,TRBJ2-2,ASSSRERIGELF
NA,TRBV2,TRBJ1-5,ASSSELGNQPQH